This is a list of T cell receptor beta chains from one sample in a study of blood T cell repertoires in COVID-19. Assay: immunoSEQ multiplex PCR; the TCRdb copy retains only in-frame clones and omits some. The table records about 69,000 clones, nearly 90% of them present only once. The source material was peripheral blood. The source of these receptors is a man in his forties or fifties with acute or convalescent COVID-19. The CDR3 runs from the conserved cysteine through the conserved F or W. The D gene is left open where the match is weak. The size entry is marked missing in some rows and otherwise reads once, few, many or a size class.

. . TRBJ1-6 TRBV30 TGTGCCTGGAATCTGGAGTATAATTCACCCCTCCACTTT CAWNLEYNSPLHF
. . TRBJ1-4 TRBV11-3 TGTGCCAGCAGCGGCACGGTGGGGGGAAAACTGTTTTTT CASSGTVGGKLFF
TRBD2 . TRBJ2-7 TRBV7-2 TGTGCCAGCAGCTTAAGGACTAGCGGGGGGTTGGTCGAGCAGTACTTC CASSLRTSGGLVEQYF
TRBD2 . TRBJ2-1 TRBV6-5 TGTGCCAGCAGTTACGGGATAGCGGGGAACAATGAGCAGTTCTTC CASSYGIAGNNEQFF
. once TRBJ1-3 TRBV20-1 TGCAGTGCTAATGACCGGAGCTCTGGAAACACCATATATTTT CSANDRSSGNTIYF
TRBD1 . TRBJ1-3 TRBV18 TGTGCCAGCTCACCACAGGGGGCAGCCGGAAACACCATATATTTT CASSPQGAAGNTIYF
. once TRBJ2-3 TRBV11-2 TGTGCCAGTCGGGGTATCGGCAGGGGAAGGAATACGCAGTATTTT CASRGIGRGRNTQYF
. . TRBJ1-2 TRBV7-2 TGTGCCAGCAGCTTACACAGGGCCCGCGACTATGGCTACACCTTC CASSLHRARDYGYTF
TRBD1 . TRBJ1-2 TRBV19 TGTGCCAGTAGTAAACGACAGGGAACGCCAACCTATGGCTACACCTTC CASSKRQGTPTYGYTF
TRBD2 . TRBJ2-2 TRBV11-3 TGTGCCAGCAGCTCCGAACCCGTACTCCTAGCGGGAGCGTACACCGGGGAGCTGTTTTTT CASSSEPVLLAGAYTGELFF
TRBD1 . TRBJ1-2 TRBV19 TGTGCCAGTAGTTCTCCGGGACAGGGGAAGAATGGCTACACCTTC CASSSPGQGKNGYTF
TRBD2 . TRBJ2-2 TRBV19 TGTGCCAGTTCTAGCGGGAGGGCAAAAACCGGGGAGCTGTTTTTT CASSSGRAKTGELFF
. . TRBJ2-3 TRBV5-1 TGCGCCAGCAGCTTGGGGCCAGTCACAGATACGCAGTATTTT CASSLGPVTDTQYF
. . TRBJ1-1 TRBV27 TGTGCCAGCAGTTTGGCCCCGGGAACTGAAGCTTTCTTT CASSLAPGTEAFF
TRBD1 . TRBJ2-3 TRBV6-6 TGTGCCAGCGGCGACAGGGGAAGCACAGATACGCAGTATTTT CASGDRGSTDTQYF
. . TRBJ1-1 TRBV30 TGTGCCTGGAGTGGACGGGCTGAAGCTTTCTTT CAWSGRAEAFF
. . TRBJ2-2 TRBV27 TGTGCCAGCAGTTTAACCGGAGGGAGAAACACCGGGGAGCTGTTTTTT CASSLTGGRNTGELFF
. . TRBJ1-5 TRBV7-9 TGTGCCAGCAGCTTCAGGGAAGTCAATCAGCCCCAGCATTTT CASSFREVNQPQHF
. . TRBJ1-1 TRBV9 TGTGCCAGCAGCGTAGCCGTTGGGAGGATAACTGAAGCTTTCTTT CASSVAVGRITEAFF
. once TRBJ1-4 TRBV11-2 TGTGCCAGCAGCTTAGGGGTGGGAGGGAGAGGTGAAAAACTGTTTTTT CASSLGVGGRGEKLFF
TRBD1 . TRBJ1-2 TRBV27 TGTGCCAGCAGTTTAACGACAGGGGTTCACTATGGCTACACCTTC CASSLTTGVHYGYTF
. . TRBJ1-5 TRBV5-1 TGCGCCAGCAGCTTGGATGGAGGGGGCAATCAGCCCCAGCATTTT CASSLDGGGNQPQHF
TRBD2 . TRBJ2-7 TRBV27 TGTGCCAGCAGTTTTGACCACCCGACTAGCGGGAGATCCTACGAGCAGTACTTC CASSFDHPTSGRSYEQYF
. . TRBJ2-1 TRBV21-1 TGTGCCAGCATAAATAAGGAGGGACTAGCGGCATTTTTATCCTACAATGAGCAGTTCTTC CASINKEGLAAFLSYNEQFF
TRBD1 . TRBJ1-1 TRBV3-1/TRBV3-2 TGTGCCAGCAGCCCAGACAGGGGGCCGGGCACTGAAGCTTTCTTT CASSPDRGPGTEAFF
. . TRBJ2-3 TRBV9 TGTGCCAGCAGCGTGGGGGGGCTAGCGGTTAGCACAGATACGCAGTATTTT CASSVGGLAVSTDTQYF
. . TRBJ2-1 TRBV19 TGTGCCAGTAGTATAGTGTCCGGGAACTCCTACAATGAGCAGTTCTTC CASSIVSGNSYNEQFF
TRBD1 . TRBJ1-1 TRBV5-1 TGCGCCAGCAGCTCAGGACAGGGGAACACTGAAGCTTTCTTT CASSSGQGNTEAFF
. . TRBJ2-7 TRBV18 TGTGCCAGCTCACCACAGGCTGGCGGGATAATTTTCTACGAGCAGTACTTC CASSPQAGGIIFYEQYF
. . TRBJ1-2 TRBV21-1 TGTGCCAGCAGCATGGCGATTTGCCGCGGGCTTTATGGCTACACCTTC CASSMAICRGLYGYTF
. . TRBJ1-3 TRBV5-1 TGCGCCAGCAGCTTGAACAGCAACTCTGGAAACACCATATATTTT CASSLNSNSGNTIYF
. . TRBJ1-4 TRBV6-6 TGTGCCAGCAGTTACGAGCGAGGGACTAATGAAAAACTGTTTTTT CASSYERGTNEKLFF
TRBD1 . TRBJ2-5 TRBV6-2/TRBV6-3 TGTGCCAGCAGCCGACAGGGAAGGGAGACCCAGTACTTC CASSRQGRETQYF
. once TRBJ1-1 TRBV5-1 TGCGCCAGCAGCTTGGATCCGGGAGGGACTGAAGCTTTCTTT CASSLDPGGTEAFF
. . TRBJ2-3 TRBV9 TGTGCCAGCAGCGTTGCCGGGAGAGGGACAGATACGCAGTATTTT CASSVAGRGTDTQYF
TRBD1 . TRBJ1-1 TRBV18 TGTGCCAGCTCAAGTGGGACAGGGAAGAACACTGAAGCTTTCTTT CASSSGTGKNTEAFF
TRBD1 . TRBJ1-6 TRBV19 TGTGCCAGTAGTAGCGACAGGGGATTGTCTCTCCTCCACTTT CASSSDRGLSLLHF
TRBD2 . TRBJ2-6 TRBV18 TGTGCCAGCTCACCAACAGCTAGCGGGAGCTCTGGGGCCAACGTCCTGACTTTC CASSPTASGSSGANVLTF
. . TRBJ1-4 TRBV15 TGTGCCACCAGAGGGGGGGGCTGGGAAAAACTGTTTTTT CATRGGGWEKLFF
TRBD1 . TRBJ2-3 TRBV19 TGTGCCAGTAGTATGACCTACAGGGGGTACACAGATACGCAGTATTTT CASSMTYRGYTDTQYF
. . TRBJ1-2 TRBV19 TGTGCCAGCCGGGACTTCCTATTCGATGGCTACACCTTC CASRDFLFDGYTF
. . TRBJ2-1 TRBV6-2/TRBV6-3 TGTGCCAGCAGTTACTCGGCAGTTTACAATGAGCAGTTCTTC CASSYSAVYNEQFF
TRBD1 few TRBJ1-6 TRBV19 TGTGCCAGTAGTACTCATACAGGGGGAGAATCACCCCTCCACTTT CASSTHTGGESPLHF
TRBD2 . TRBJ2-7 TRBV18 TGTGCCAGCTCACTGGGACTAGCGGGAGCCTACGAGCAGTACTTC CASSLGLAGAYEQYF